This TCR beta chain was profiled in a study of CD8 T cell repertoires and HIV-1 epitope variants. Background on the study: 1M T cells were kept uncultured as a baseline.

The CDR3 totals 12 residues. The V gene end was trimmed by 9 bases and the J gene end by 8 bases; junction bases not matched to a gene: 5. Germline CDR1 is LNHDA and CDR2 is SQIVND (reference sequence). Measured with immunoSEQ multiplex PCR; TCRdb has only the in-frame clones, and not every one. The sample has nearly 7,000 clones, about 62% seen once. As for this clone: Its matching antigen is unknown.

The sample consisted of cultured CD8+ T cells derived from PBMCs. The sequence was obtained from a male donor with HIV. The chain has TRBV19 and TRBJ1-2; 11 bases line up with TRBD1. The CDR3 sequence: CASRTGGDGYTF. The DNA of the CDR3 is TGTGCCAGCCGGACAGGGGGCGACGGCTACACCTTC.